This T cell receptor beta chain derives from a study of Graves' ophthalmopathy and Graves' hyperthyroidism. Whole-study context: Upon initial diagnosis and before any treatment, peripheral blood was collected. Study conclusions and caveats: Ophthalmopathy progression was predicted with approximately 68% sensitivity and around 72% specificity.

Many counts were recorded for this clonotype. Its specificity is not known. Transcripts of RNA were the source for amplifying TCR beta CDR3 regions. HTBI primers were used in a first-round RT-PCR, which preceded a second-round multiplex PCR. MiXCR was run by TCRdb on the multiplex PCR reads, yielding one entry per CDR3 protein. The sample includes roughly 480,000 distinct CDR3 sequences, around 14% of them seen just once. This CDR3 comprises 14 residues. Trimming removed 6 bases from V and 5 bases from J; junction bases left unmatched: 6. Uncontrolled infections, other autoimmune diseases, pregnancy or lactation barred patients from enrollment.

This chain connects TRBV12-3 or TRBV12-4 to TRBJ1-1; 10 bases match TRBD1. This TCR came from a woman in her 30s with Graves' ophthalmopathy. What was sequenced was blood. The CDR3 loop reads CASRGTGAKTEAFF. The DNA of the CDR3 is TGTGCCAGCAGGGGGACAGGGGCAAAAACTGAAGCTTTCTTT.